Listed here are 27 T cell receptor beta chains from one sample, sequenced in a study of identifying expanded T cells in peripheral blood (dated by TCRdb to between 2017 and 2020). Libraries were prepared through the immunoSEQ multiplex PCR assay. What TCRdb holds here is the immuneACCESS table cut down to in-frame rearrangements. Part of the clones is not present; checked against another copy, under half of the missing clones reflect an unresolved V gene, and the others are unexplained. A total of roughly 75,000 clones appear in this sample, 75% to 90% of them only once. In total, the top ten clones hold 3% to 4% of the sample. Sequencing was done on a sample of blood. The receptor source for this set is a person aged 18-70 years in good health.

The CDR3 DNA reads as TGTGCCAGCAGTTTGGGACTAGCGGGACTAAAAGAGACCCAGTACTTC. It specifies CASSLGLAGLKETQYF. This rearrangement joins TRBV28 to TRBJ2-5, with TRBD2 matching 13 bases. The length of the CDR3 is 16 residues. Germline V gene sequence: CDR1 MDHEN, CDR2 SYDVKM. With V trimmed by 3 bases and J by 3 bases, 4 bases remained unmatched.

The V call is TRBV7-2, the J call TRBJ2-7, with D possibly being TRBD1 or TRBD2 (5 bases each). The V end was cut by 3 bases, the J end by 3 bases, with 12 bases between. Germline lookup yields CDR1 SGHTA and CDR2 FQGNSA. There are 14 residues in the CDR3. The CDR3 DNA is TGTGCCAGCAGCTTCCGGGACCTACTCTACGAGCAGTACTTC. Translated, it gives CASSFRDLLYEQYF.

CDR3 bases: TGTGCCAGCAGTTACCGGGACAGGGACGAGCAGTACTTC. It yields the protein CASSYRDRDEQYF. The chain has TRBV6-5 and TRBJ2-7, with TRBD1 identical over 9 bases. Germline CDR1 MNHEY, CDR2 SVGAGI. V lost 2 bases, J lost 5 bases, and 1 base stayed unmatched. There are 13 residues in the CDR3.

The chain links TRBV9 to TRBJ1-2, with TRBD1 as a possible D gene (6 bases). The CDR3 is 14 residues long. Trimming stripped 3 bases from V and 4 bases from J, with 13 bases between. The V gene's germline CDR1 is SGDLS and CDR2 YYNGEE. CDR3 in DNA: TGTGCCAGCAGCGGAGGGGGAGGGATCTATGGCTACACCTTC. Its protein is CASSGGGGIYGYTF.

This clone was observed once. The rearrangement joins TRBV28 to TRBJ1-1; tentatively, D is TRBD1 (6 bases). Per germline, CDR1 MDHEN and CDR2 SYDVKM. This CDR3 region has 16 residues. Trimming shortened V by 3 bases and J by 4 bases, and 18 bases separated the two germline ends. CDR3 sequence: CASSFGQGKGSTEAFF. CDR3 coding DNA: TGTGCCAGCAGTTTTGGGCAGGGGAAGGGCAGCACTGAAGCTTTCTTT.

The J gene is TRBJ1-2, the V gene TRBV6-1; possible D gene TRBD1, 5 bases. The V gene's germline CDR1 is MNHNS and CDR2 SASEGT. The CDR3 contains 12 residues. V lost 6 bases and J 7 bases, leaving 12 bases between the germline ends. Here the CDR3 reads CASSPGTAGYTF. CDR3 in DNA: TGTGCCAGCAGCCCAGGGACGGCTGGCTACACCTTC.

The rearrangement links TRBV7-9 to TRBJ2-7, with TRBD1 matching over 7 bases. Trimming at V came to 3 bases and at J to 5 bases, leaving 1 base not matched to a gene. Germline V CDR1 and CDR2: SEHNR, FQNEAQ (reference sequence). The length of the CDR3 is 12 residues. The CDR3, as DNA: TGTGCCAGCAGCTTCACAGGGGACGAGCAGTACTTC. Protein sequence: CASSFTGDEQYF.

The chain couples TRBV2 to TRBJ2-7, with 8 bases lining up with TRBD2. CDR1 and CDR2 (germline): SNHLY, FYNNEI. Trimming took 7 bases from V and 9 from J; bases not matched to a gene: 14. This CDR3 spans 14 amino acids. The CDR3 region has the DNA TGTGCCAGCATCGAAGGTTCTAGCGGGCGGCTGCAGTACTTC. Translated: CASIEGSSGRLQYF.

This sequence joins TRBV5-6 and TRBJ2-7; possibly TRBD1 or TRBD2 for D (5 bases each). Germline loops: CDR1 SGHDT, CDR2 YYEEEE. The CDR3 spans 13 residues. V was trimmed by 4 bases and J by 4 bases, leaving 12 bases between them. The chain's CDR3 is CASSLGTVYEQYF. For the CDR3, the DNA is TGTGCCAGCAGCCTCGGGACCGTTTACGAGCAGTACTTC. The full variable domain, rest sourced from reference TRBV5-6 and TRBJ2-7, is DAGVTQSPTHLIKTRGQQVTLRCSPKSGHDTVSWYQQALGQGPQFIFQYYEEEERQRGNFPDRFSGHQFPNYSSELNVNALLLGDSALYLCASSLGTVYEQYFGPGTRLTVT.

This clone is medium-sized (0.01 to 0.1%). V usage is TRBV29-1 and J usage is TRBJ2-1; TRBD1 might be the D (5 bases). V was pared by 3 bases and J by 0 bases, with 9 bases between. This CDR3 has 14 residues. Germline loops: CDR1 SQVTM, CDR2 ANQGSEA. CDR3 region: CSVEVDSSYNEQFF. In nucleotides, the CDR3 is TGCAGCGTTGAGGTCGACAGCTCCTACAATGAGCAGTTCTTC.

J is TRBJ2-5 and V is TRBV6-1, with D possibly matching TRBD2 (6 bases). Germline CDR1 and CDR2: MNHNS and SASEGT. V lost 6 bases and J lost 5, with 16 bases in between. The CDR3 consists of 14 residues. This CDR3 is CASRDTGGKETQYF. CDR3 nucleotides: TGTGCCAGCAGAGACACCGGAGGGAAGGAGACCCAGTACTTC.

This clone was recorded a few times. The gene calls are TRBV29-1 and TRBJ1-2, with D uncertain. This CDR3 region has 15 residues. Per the germline V gene, CDR1 is SQVTM and CDR2 is ANQGSEA. The germline V and J ends were trimmed by 2 bases and 0 bases, with 13 bases remaining between them. The CDR3 coding sequence is TGCAGCGTTGAACGGCGGGGAGTCGCTAACTATGGCTACACCTTC. It is translated as CSVERRGVANYGYTF.

The chain combines TRBV7-2 with TRBJ1-6, with D unclear. The CDR3 extends over 14 amino acids. Looked up from germline, CDR1 is SGHTA and CDR2 is FQGNSA. Trimming shortened V by 4 bases and J by 9 bases, and 13 bases separated the two germline ends. CDR3 region: CASSSGTEASPLHF. The CDR3 DNA reads TGTGCCAGCAGCTCGGGCACGGAGGCTTCACCCCTCCACTTT.

The chain has TRBV5-4 and TRBJ1-2; 7 bases are shared with TRBD1. Germline V gives CDR1 SGHNT, CDR2 YYREEE (reference sequence). V was clipped by 0 bases and J by 5 bases; unmatched bases: 13. CDR3 length equals 17 residues. The CDR3 DNA reads as TGTGCCAGCAGCTTGGCCCTCAGTCAGGGCAGGGGGTATGGCTACACCTTC. The encoded protein is CASSLALSQGRGYGYTF.

This sequence joins TRBV10-3 and TRBJ1-5, with D possibly TRBD1 on 6 matching bases. The CDR3 contains 15 residues. V shed 2 bases and J shed 0 bases, with 8 bases lying between them. The germline V gene encodes CDR1 ENHRY and CDR2 SYGVKD. For the CDR3, the DNA is TGTGCCATCAGTGAGGGCAGGGGTAGCAATCAGCCCCAGCATTTT. Its protein is CAISEGRGSNQPQHF.

The genes are TRBV6-1 and TRBJ2-3; 11 nucleotides agree with TRBD2. This CDR3 has 15 amino acids. The V gene's germline CDR1 is MNHNS and CDR2 SASEGT. Unmatched junction bases numbered 7, after V lost 5 bases and J lost 6 bases. For the CDR3, the DNA is TGTGCCAGCAGTACTAGCGGGAGCCCCCAGGATACGCAGTATTTT. Translating gives CASSTSGSPQDTQYF.

V usage is TRBV2 and J usage is TRBJ1-5; 9 nucleotides match TRBD1. The CDR3 consists of 13 residues. Germline V gives CDR1 SNHLY, CDR2 FYNNEI. The junction had 4 bases not matched to a gene; V was cut back by 7 bases and J by 6 bases. The CDR3 region is CASNDRGTQPQHF. Written as DNA, the CDR3 is TGTGCCAGCAATGACAGGGGGACTCAGCCCCAGCATTTT.

The chain carries TRBV7-9 and TRBJ2-7; 8 bases agree with TRBD1. The CDR3 covers 15 residues. Germline lookup yields CDR1 SEHNR and CDR2 FQNEAQ (reference sequence). The junction had 10 bases not matched to a gene; V was cut back by 6 bases and J by 3 bases. CDR3 bases: TGTGCCAGCAGTCCGACAGGGGACAACCGCTACGAGCAGTACTTC. It specifies CASSPTGDNRYEQYF.

This clone was counted between two and nine times. This chain uses TRBV19 with TRBJ1-5, with D possibly being TRBD1 (6 bases). Germline assignment: CDR1 LNHDA and CDR2 SQIVND (reference sequence). V lost 3 bases to trimming and J lost 3 bases, with 15 bases between them. The CDR3 runs to 16 residues. The CDR3 region is CASSMKSGQNNQPQHF. CDR3 nucleotide sequence: TGTGCCAGTAGTATGAAATCAGGACAGAACAATCAGCCCCAGCATTTT.

The rearrangement uses TRBV5-1 and TRBJ2-3; 8 nucleotides agree with TRBD1. The CDR3 consists of 15 residues. V trimming: 4 bases; J trimming: 0 bases; junction bases outside the gene matches: 4. Per the germline V gene, CDR1 is SGHRS and CDR2 is YFSETQ. The CDR3 region has the DNA TGCGCCAGCAGCCCGACAGGGGCTAGCACAGATACGCAGTATTTT. This translates into CASSPTGASTDTQYF.

The chain couples TRBV19 to TRBJ1-6, with 8 bases fitting TRBD1. The CDR3 runs 16 residues. Germline trimming cut 5 bases from V and 7 bases from J; bases unmatched to any gene: 10. Per the germline V gene, CDR1 is LNHDA and CDR2 is SQIVND (reference sequence). The CDR3 loop is CASSPRQGLTNSPLHF. The CDR3 region has the DNA TGTGCCAGTAGTCCTCGACAGGGGCTAACAAATTCACCCCTCCACTTT.

This clone occurred once. This chain uses TRBV10-3 with TRBJ1-2, with 11 bases aligning to TRBD1. This CDR3 spans 15 amino acids. V shed 6 bases, J shed 7 bases, and the junction held 10 bases outside the gene matches. Germline-derived CDR1 and CDR2 are ENHRY and SYGVKD. The DNA of the CDR3 is TGTGCCATCAGAGCAGGACAGGGGGCGGCCGGTGGCTACACCTTC. Amino acids: CAIRAGQGAAGGYTF.

CDR3 amino acids: CASSILGGSPLHF. In nucleotides, the CDR3 is TGTGCCAGTAGTATTCTTGGAGGGTCACCCCTCCACTTT. The chain carries TRBV19 and TRBJ1-6; D remains ambiguous. The V gene lost 3 bases and the J gene lost 10 bases, with 10 bases spanning the gap. CDR3 length: 13 residues. The germline CDR1 and CDR2 sequences are LNHDA and SQIVND (reference sequence).

The chain combines TRBV7-9 with TRBJ2-7, with TRBD2 identical over 9 bases. This CDR3 has 17 amino acids. V was clipped by 2 bases and J by 0 bases; unmatched bases: 8. CDR1 is SEHNR, CDR2 FQNEAQ, per germline (reference sequence). In DNA form, the CDR3 reads TGTGCCAGCAGCTTATCCCCTATAGCGGGAGTCTCCTACGAGCAGTACTTC. Its protein is CASSLSPIAGVSYEQYF.

This clone was picked up a small number of times. The chain is built from TRBV5-1 and TRBJ2-1; 7 bases align to TRBD2. This CDR3 has 16 residues. After removal of 2 bases from V and 9 bases from J, the junction contained 14 bases not matched to a gene. Germline loops: CDR1 SGHRS, CDR2 YFSETQ. The CDR3 nucleotides read TGCGCCAGCAGCTTAGGTCGGGCTAGCGGTTACTCTGAGCAGTTCTTC. Residues: CASSLGRASGYSEQFF.

J is TRBJ2-5 and V is TRBV5-8, with 10 bases that match TRBD1. Germline CDR1 is SGHTS and CDR2 is YDEGEE. V gave up 4 bases and J gave up 0 bases; unmatched junction bases: 6. The CDR3 is made up of 16 amino acids. CDR3 bases: TGTGCCAGCAGCCCCGGGACAGGGGTGTACCAAGAGACCCAGTACTTC. It specifies CASSPGTGVYQETQYF.

This clone was detected only once. The chain has TRBV6-1 and TRBJ2-7, with a tentative D call TRBD2 (5 bases). The germline gives CDR1 MNHNS, CDR2 SASEGT. CDR3 length equals 11 residues. V lost 8 bases and J 3 bases, leaving 8 bases between the germline ends. This CDR3 is CASEGNYEQYF. The CDR3 DNA follows: TGTGCCAGCGAGGGAAACTACGAGCAGTACTTC.